The present T cell receptor beta chain was sequenced within a study of shared clonotypes between healthy human individuals (dated by TCRdb to about 2020). Background for the entire study: The cohort included three men and a couple of women between 18 and 49 years of age. Libraries were prepared and TCR repertoires were sequenced by different laboratories using diverse techniques, in order to increase sequencing depth and limit assay-specific biases. Per donor, leukapheresis produced somewhere between about 0.9 and 9.5 billion PBMCs. To estimate repertoire size and how much clonotype sharing occurs between individuals, the study deeply sequenced the blood TCR repertoires of roughly 5 healthy adults. For each donor, three plates each were used for CD4 naive and CD4 memory, two plates were used for CD8 naive, and one plate was used for CD8 memory.

The CDR3 covers 15 residues, taking in both the cysteine and the phenylalanine. The only DNA kept is the CDR3, 45 bases in frame from the first base. The germline V gene encodes CDR1 MGHRA and CDR2 YSYEKL. V loses 4 bases of germline sequence and J loses 7 bases, and the interval between the two ends is 16 bases. Concerning this clone itself: The target of this receptor is not known. Base qualities are not recorded, but no much larger clone differs from it by a single base.

Using the deep immunoSEQ assay, TCR CDR3 regions were amplified from genomic DNA by multiplex PCR. Genomic DNA extracted from each cell subset was distributed evenly over all wells of several immunoSEQ 96-well plates, and each plate served as one replicate. For sorted subsets, 150 to 200 ng genomic DNA, equal to tens of thousands of T cell genomes, was loaded into each replicate PCR. Purified libraries were measured with a Qubit 3.0 fluorometer, size-checked on a Bioanalyzer 2100, and measured again with the KAPA Library Quantification kit. Every immunoSEQ 96-well plate was sequenced on a separate single-read 150-cycle Illumina NextSeq 550 flow cell. In the source study's methods: Because only junctional sequences without quality scores were contained in the immunoSEQ output, filtering matching that applied to full-length reads could not be performed. Sequences were annotated with PyIR, a Python wrapper for IgBLAST v1.9, and V/J genes and CDR3 were assigned using IMGT germline references. Reads were removed for weak V/J assignments (E-value above 1e-6), missing CDR3, stop codons, out-of-frame junctions, or ambiguous translated residues. V3J clonotypes were defined as sequences sharing an identical inferred V gene, J gene, and CDR3 amino acid sequence. Percentage overlap between repertoires was calculated by dividing the number of shared unique clonotypes by the size of the smaller repertoire. Repertoire richness was assessed with RTK rarefaction, the Chao1 estimator, and Recon v2.1 estimates of unobserved clonotypes. OLGA was used to compute generation probabilities for all TCRbeta clonotypes that the gDNA method yielded from a handful of donors. The table comes from immuneACCESS by way of TCRdb, which keeps in-frame sequences with V and J called. Part of the clones is missing from these tables; in studies checked, under half for an unresolved V gene and the rest for unknown reasons. V and J calls and clone size are given by that table; D and trimming were obtained from the DNA. The table for this sample lists over a million clones; roughly 96% of them were counted only once. The ten largest make up 0.95% to 1.5% of the sample.

Study-level results and caveats: Even with the large sequencing depth, rarefaction of the sorted-subset datasets indicated that sequencing was incomplete. Sampling was restricted to blood, and TCR repertoires in tissues likely differ from the TCR repertoires found in blood. About 5% of naive CD4, 3% to 3.5% of naive CD8, approximately 2% of memory CD4, and approximately 0.4% of memory CD8 clonotypes were shared across a handful of donors. Naive subsets generally had larger estimated clonotype richness than memory subsets. Based on pairwise subsampling, the degree of clonotype sharing among donors was expected to be affected by sequencing depth. Compared with non-shared clonotypes, clonotypes shared by all four sorted-subset donors had higher generation probabilities. Because the study included only a small number of donors, the genetic and exposure-history diversity represented was limited.

The donors were healthy, HIV-negative adults with no recently reported acute infections or vaccinations. All donors were Caucasian adults living in Nashville, Tennessee, USA. CD4+ T cells were enriched through magnetic negative selection, after which naive cells were positively selected on CD45RA and the remaining negative fraction served as the memory subset. Blood was collected by leukapheresis, and PBMCs were isolated by Ficoll-Histopaque density gradient centrifugation and then cryopreserved in liquid nitrogen vapor phase. Analytical flow cytometry was used to check the purity and quantity of each magnetically sorted T cell population. Each sorted fraction had its genomic DNA isolated and then quantified by UV absorbance on a Nanodrop 2000c.

The sample comprised naive CD4+ T cells sorted from blood. The cell subset or site label, read with the paper, signifies: CD45RA+ positively selected. The rearrangement joined TRBV4-1 to TRBJ2-2, with no reliable assignment of the D segment. The sequence derives from a young man in good health. In nucleotides, the sequence is TGCGCCAGCAGCCGAGCGACGGACCGGGTCGGGGAGCTGTTTTTT. It specifies CASSRATDRVGELFF.